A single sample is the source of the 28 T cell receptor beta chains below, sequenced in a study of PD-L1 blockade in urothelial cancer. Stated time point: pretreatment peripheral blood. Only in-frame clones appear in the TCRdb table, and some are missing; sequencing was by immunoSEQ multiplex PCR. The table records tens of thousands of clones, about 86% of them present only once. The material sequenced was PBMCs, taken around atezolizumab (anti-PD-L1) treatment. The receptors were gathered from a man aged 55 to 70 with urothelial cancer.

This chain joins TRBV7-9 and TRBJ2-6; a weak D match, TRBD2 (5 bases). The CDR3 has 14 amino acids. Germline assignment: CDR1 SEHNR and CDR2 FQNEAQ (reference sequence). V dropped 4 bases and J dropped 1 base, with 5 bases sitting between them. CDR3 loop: CASSSGSGANVLTF. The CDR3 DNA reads TGTGCCAGCAGCTCGGGATCTGGGGCCAACGTCCTGACTTTC.

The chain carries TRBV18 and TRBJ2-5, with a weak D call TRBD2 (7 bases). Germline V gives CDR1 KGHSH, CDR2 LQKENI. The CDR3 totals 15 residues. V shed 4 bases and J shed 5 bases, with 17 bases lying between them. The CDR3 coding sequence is TGTGCCAGCTCACAGGCCGGGGGGCGCCCGGAGACCCAGTACTTC. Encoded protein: CASSQAGGRPETQYF.

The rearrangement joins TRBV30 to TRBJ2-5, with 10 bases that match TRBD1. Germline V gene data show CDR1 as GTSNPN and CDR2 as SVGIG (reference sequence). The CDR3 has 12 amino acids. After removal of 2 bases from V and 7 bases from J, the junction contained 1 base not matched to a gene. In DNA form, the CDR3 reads TGTGCCTGGAGTTGGACAGGGGGGACCCAGTACTTC. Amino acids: CAWSWTGGTQYF.

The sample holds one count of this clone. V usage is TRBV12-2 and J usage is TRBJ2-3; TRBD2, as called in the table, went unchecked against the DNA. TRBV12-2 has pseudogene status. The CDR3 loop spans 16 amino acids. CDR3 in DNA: TGTGCAAGTCGCTCACGTAGCGGATTGGGCACAGATACGCAGTATTTT. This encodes CASRSRSGLGTDTQYF.

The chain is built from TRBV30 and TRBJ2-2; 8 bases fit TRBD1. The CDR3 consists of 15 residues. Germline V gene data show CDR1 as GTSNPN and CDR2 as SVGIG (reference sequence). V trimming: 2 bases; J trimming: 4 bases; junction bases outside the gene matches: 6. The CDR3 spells CAWSPRQGRTGELFF. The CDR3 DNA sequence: TGTGCCTGGAGTCCTAGACAGGGGCGCACCGGGGAGCTGTTTTTT.

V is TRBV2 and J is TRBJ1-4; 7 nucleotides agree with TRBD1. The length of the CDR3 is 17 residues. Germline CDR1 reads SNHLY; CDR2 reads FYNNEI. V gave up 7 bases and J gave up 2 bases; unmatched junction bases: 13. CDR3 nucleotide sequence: TGTGCCAGCACCCGACCCTCAGGGGGACACACTAATGAAAAACTGTTTTTT. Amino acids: CASTRPSGGHTNEKLFF.

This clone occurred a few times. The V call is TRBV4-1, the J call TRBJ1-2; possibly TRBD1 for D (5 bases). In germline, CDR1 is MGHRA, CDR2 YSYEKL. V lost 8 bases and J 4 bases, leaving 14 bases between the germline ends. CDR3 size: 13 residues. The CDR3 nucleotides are TGCGCCAGCGGGGGGGTGGGAGGCTATGGCTACACCTTC. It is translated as CASGGVGGYGYTF.

The CDR3 spells CASSVTGTDYEQYF. The DNA of the CDR3 is TGTGCCAGCAGCGTAACTGGGACAGACTACGAGCAGTACTTC. The chain carries TRBV9 and TRBJ2-7; 7 bases agree with TRBD1. The V gene end was trimmed by 1 base and the J gene end by 3 bases; junction bases not matched to a gene: 4. The germline gives CDR1 SGDLS, CDR2 YYNGEE. This CDR3 spans 14 amino acids.

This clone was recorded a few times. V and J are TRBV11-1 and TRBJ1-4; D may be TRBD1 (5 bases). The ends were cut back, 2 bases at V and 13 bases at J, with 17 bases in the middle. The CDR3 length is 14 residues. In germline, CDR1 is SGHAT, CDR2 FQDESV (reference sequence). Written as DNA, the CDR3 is TGTGCCAGCAGCTTAAACCACGACAGTAGGGGACTGTTTTTT. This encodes CASSLNHDSRGLFF.

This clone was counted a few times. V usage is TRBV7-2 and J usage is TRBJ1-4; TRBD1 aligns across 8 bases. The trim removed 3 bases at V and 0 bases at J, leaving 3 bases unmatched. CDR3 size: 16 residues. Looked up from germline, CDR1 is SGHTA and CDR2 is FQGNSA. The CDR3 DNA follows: TGTGCCAGCAGCTTCAGGGGGCGGGCAACTAATGAAAAACTGTTTTTT. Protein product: CASSFRGRATNEKLFF.

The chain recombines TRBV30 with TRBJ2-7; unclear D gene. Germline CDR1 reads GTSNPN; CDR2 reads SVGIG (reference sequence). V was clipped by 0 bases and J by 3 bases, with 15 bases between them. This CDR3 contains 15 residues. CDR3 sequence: CAWSVSGPLRYEQYF. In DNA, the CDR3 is TGTGCCTGGAGTGTATCCGGTCCCCTCCGCTACGAGCAGTACTTC. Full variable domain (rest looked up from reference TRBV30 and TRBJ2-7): SQTIHQWPATLVQPVGSPLSLECTVEGTSNPNLYWYRQAAGRGLQLLFYSVGIGQISSEVPQNLSASRPQDRQFILSSKKLLLSDSGFYLCAWSVSGPLRYEQYFGPGTRLTVT.

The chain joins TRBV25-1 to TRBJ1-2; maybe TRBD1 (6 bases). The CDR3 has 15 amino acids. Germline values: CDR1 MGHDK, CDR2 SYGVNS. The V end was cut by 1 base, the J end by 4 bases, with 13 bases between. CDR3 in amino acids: CASSESDSQTYGYTF. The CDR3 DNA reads TGTGCCAGCAGTGAATCGGACAGCCAAACCTATGGCTACACCTTC.

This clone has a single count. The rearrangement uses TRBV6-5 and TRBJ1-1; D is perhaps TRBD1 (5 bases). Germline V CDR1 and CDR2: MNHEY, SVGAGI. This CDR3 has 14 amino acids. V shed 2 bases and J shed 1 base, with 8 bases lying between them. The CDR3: CASSYTQGNTEAFF. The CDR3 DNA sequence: TGTGCCAGCAGTTACACCCAGGGGAACACTGAAGCTTTCTTT.

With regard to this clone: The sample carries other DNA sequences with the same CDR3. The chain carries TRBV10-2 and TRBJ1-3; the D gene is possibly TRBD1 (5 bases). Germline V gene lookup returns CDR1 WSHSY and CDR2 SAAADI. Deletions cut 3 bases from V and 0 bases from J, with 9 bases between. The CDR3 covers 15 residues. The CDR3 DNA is TGCGCCAGCAGTGACTGGGGCCTCTCTGGAAACACCATATATTTT. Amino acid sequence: CASSDWGLSGNTIYF.

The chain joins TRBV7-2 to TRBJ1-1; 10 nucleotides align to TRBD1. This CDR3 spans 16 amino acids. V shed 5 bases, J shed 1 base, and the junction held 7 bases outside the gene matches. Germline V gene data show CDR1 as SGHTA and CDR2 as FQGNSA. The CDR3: CASSQGQGRGNTEAFF. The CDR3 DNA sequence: TGTGCCAGCAGCCAGGGACAGGGGCGGGGGAACACTGAAGCTTTCTTT.

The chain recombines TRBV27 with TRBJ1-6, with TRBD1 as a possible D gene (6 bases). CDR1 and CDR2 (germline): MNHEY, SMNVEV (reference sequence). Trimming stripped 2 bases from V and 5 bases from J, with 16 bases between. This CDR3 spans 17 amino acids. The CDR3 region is CASSLTPPGHNNSPLHF. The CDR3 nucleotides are TGTGCCAGCAGTTTAACGCCTCCGGGACACAATAATTCACCCCTCCACTTT.

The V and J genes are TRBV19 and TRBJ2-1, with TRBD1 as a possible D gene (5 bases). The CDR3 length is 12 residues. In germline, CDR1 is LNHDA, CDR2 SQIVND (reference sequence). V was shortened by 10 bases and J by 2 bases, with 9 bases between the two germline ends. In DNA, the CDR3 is TGTGCCACCAAGGGGACCTACAATGAGCAGTTCTTC. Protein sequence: CATKGTYNEQFF.

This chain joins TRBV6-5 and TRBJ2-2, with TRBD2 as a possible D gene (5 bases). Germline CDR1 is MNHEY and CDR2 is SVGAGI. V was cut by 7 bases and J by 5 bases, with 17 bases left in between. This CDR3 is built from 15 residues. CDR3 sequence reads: CASKSGIQETGELFF. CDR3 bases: TGTGCCAGCAAATCGGGAATCCAGGAAACCGGGGAGCTGTTTTTT.

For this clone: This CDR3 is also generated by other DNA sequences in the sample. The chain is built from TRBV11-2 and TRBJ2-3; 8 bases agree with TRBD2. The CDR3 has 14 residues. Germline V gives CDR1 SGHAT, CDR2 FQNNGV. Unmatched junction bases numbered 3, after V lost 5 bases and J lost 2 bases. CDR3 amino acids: CASSRAGVTDTQYF. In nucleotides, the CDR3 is TGTGCCAGCAGCCGAGCGGGGGTCACAGATACGCAGTATTTT.

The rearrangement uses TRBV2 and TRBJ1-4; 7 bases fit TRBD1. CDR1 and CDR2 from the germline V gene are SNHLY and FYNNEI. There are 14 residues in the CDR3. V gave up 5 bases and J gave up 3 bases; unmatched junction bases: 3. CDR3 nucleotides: TGTGCCAGCAGTCGACAGGGAGCTAATGAAAAACTGTTTTTT. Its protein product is CASSRQGANEKLFF.

The CDR3 nucleotides read TGTGCCGGGGCAGGCGGTGAGCAGTTCTTC. It translates to CAGAGGEQFF. V is TRBV7-9 and J is TRBJ2-1; possibly TRBD1 for D (5 bases). The germline V gene has CDR1 SEHNR and CDR2 FQNEAQ (reference sequence). V was pared by 11 bases and J by 9 bases, with 11 bases between. CDR3 length: 10 amino acids.

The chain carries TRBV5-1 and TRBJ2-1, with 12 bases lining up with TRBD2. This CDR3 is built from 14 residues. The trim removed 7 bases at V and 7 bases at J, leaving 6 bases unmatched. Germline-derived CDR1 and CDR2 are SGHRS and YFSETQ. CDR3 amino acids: CASQASGGGNEQFF. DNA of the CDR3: TGCGCCAGCCAAGCTAGCGGGGGGGGGAATGAGCAGTTCTTC.

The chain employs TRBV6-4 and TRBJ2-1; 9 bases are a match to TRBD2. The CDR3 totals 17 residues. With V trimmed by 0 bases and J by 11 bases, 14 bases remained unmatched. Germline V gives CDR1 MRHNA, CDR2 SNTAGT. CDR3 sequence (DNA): TGTGCCAGCAGTGACTCGTCTAAGGGCGGGGGGGCCAGGAAGCAGTTCTTC. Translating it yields CASSDSSKGGGARKQFF.

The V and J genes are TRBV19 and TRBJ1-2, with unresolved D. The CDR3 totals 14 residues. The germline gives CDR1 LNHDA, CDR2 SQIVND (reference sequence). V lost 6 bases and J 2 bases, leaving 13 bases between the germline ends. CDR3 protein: CASRPGATNYGYTF. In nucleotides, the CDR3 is TGTGCCAGTAGGCCAGGCGCAACCAACTATGGCTACACCTTC.

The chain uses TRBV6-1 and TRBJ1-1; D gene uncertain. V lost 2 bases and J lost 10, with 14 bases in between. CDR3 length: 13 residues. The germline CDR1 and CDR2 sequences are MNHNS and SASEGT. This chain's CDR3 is CASSERRESAAFF. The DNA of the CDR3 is TGTGCCAGCAGTGAAAGAAGGGAGAGCGCAGCTTTCTTT.

The CDR3 loop is CAISRGSTGTSYEQYF. The CDR3 nucleotides read TGTGCCATCAGCCGGGGGAGTACGGGGACCTCCTACGAGCAGTACTTC. The chain couples TRBV10-3 to TRBJ2-7, with D possibly being TRBD2 (6 bases). Trimming took 6 bases from V and 0 from J, leaving 18 bases between them. In germline, CDR1 is ENHRY, CDR2 SYGVKD. This CDR3 region has 16 residues.

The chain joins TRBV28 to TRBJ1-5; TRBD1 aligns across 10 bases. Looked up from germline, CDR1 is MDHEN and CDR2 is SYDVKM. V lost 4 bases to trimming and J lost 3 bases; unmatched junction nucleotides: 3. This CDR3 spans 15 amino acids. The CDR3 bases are TGTGCCAGCAGTTCCGGGACAGGGGTCAATCAGCCCCAGCATTTT. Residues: CASSSGTGVNQPQHF.

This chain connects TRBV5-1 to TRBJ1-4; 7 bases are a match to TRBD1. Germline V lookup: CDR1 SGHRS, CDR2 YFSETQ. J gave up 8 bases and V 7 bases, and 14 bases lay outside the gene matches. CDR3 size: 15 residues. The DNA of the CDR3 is TGCGCCAGCGGATCTTCCGGGACAGTCGGCGAAAAACTGTTTTTT. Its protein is CASGSSGTVGEKLFF. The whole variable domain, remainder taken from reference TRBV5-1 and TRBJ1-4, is KAGVTQTPRYLIKTRGQQVTLSCSPISGHRSVSWYQQTPGQGLQFLFEYFSETQRNKGNFPGRFSGRQFSNSRSEMNVSTLELGDSALYLCASGSSGTVGEKLFFGSGTQLSVL.